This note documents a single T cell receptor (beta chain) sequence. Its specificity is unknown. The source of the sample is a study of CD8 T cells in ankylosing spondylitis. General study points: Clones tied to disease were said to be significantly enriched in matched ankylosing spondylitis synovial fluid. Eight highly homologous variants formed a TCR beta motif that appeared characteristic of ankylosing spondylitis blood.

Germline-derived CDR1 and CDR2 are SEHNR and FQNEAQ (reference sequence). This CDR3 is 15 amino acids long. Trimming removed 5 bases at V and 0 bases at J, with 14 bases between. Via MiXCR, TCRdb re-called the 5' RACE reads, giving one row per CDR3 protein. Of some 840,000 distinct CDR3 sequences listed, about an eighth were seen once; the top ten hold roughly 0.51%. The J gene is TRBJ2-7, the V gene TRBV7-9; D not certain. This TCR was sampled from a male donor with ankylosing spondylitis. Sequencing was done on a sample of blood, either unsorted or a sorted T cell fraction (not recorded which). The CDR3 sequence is CASSVGTSSSYEQYF. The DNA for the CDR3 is TGTGCCAGCAGCGTCGGAACTTCCAGCTCCTACGAGCAGTACTTC.